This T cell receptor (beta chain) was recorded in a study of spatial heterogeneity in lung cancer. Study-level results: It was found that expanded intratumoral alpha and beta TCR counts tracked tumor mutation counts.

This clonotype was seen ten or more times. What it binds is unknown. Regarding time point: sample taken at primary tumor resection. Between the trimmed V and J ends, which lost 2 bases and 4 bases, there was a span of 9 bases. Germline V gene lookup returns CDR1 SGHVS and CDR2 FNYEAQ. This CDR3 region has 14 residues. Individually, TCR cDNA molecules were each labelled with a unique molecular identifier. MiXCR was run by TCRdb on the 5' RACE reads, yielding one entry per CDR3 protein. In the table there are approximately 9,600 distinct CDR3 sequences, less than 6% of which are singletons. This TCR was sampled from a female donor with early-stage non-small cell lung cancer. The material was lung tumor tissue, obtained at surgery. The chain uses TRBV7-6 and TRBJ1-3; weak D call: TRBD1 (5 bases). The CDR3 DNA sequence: TGTGCCAGCAGCTTAACGGCAGGGGGAAACACCATATATTTT. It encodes CASSLTAGGNTIYF.